The present T cell receptor (beta chain) was sequenced within a study of long-term antiretroviral therapy in people with HIV. About the study: Specimens dating back about a decade before the 2015 immediate-ART recommendation are the oldest included.

On this clone: A much larger clonotype is one base distant, so this may be a read error.

CDR1 MNHEY and CDR2 SVGAGI come from the germline V gene. The CDR3 is 14 residues long. J was trimmed by 7 bases and V by 2 bases; bases with no gene match: 0. The cryopreserved samples used held roughly 0.95-10 million PBMC prior to extraction of DNA. Version v3.0 of the immunoSEQ assay ran at survey level. Clones were sequenced by immunoSEQ multiplex PCR, and TCRdb holds only the in-frame ones, with some missing. This table has tens of thousands of clones, over 75% appearing once. This chain uses TRBV6-5 with TRBJ1-6; the match to TRBD1 covers 9 bases. The source material was unsorted PBMCs, sampled 1.1 years before starting antiretroviral therapy. The sequence came from a woman aged 25 to 39 with HIV. DNA for the CDR3: TGTGCCAGCAGTTACGGACAGGGGAATTCACCCCTCCACTTT. Translation gives CASSYGQGNSPLHF.